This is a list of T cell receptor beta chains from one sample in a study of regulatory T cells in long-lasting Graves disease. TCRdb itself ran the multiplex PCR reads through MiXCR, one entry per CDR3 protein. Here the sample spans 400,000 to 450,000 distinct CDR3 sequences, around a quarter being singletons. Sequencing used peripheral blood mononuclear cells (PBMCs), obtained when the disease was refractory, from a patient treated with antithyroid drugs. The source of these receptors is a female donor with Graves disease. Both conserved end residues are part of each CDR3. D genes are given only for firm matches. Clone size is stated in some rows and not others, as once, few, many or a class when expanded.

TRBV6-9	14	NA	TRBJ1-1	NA	CASSSPGSSTEAFF	TGTGCCAGCAGTTCCCCTGGGAGTAGCACTGAAGCTTTCTTT
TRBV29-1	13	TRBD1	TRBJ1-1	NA	CSVGQGVHTEAFF	TGCAGCGTTGGTCAGGGGGTCCACACTGAAGCTTTCTTT
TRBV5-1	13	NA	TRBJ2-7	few	CARSLEETYEQYF	TGCGCCAGGTCCCTAGAAGAAACCTACGAGCAGTACTTC
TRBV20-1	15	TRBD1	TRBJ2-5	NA	CSATYRGKWNNAQYF	TGCAGTGCTACCTACAGGGGGAAATGGAACAATGCCCAGTACTTC
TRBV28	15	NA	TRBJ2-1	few	CASSWIADSYNEQFF	TGTGCCAGCAGCTGGATAGCGGATTCCTACAATGAGCAGTTCTTC
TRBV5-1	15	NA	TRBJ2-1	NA	CASSLSRVTFHEQFF	TGCGCCAGCAGCTTGAGCAGGGTGACCTTCCATGAGCAGTTCTTC
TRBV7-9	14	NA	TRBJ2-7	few	CASSLTGIPYEQYF	TGTGCCAGCAGCTTAACTGGGATCCCCTACGAGCAGTACTTC
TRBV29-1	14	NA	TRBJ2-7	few	CSARGGDDAYEQYF	TGCAGCGCCAGGGGGGGGGATGATGCCTACGAGCAGTACTTC
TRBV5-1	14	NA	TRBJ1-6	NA	CASSLGQPHSPLHF	TGCGCCAGCAGCTTGGGGCAGCCGCACTCACCCCTCCACTTT
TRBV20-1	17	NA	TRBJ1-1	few	CSALDGGRATLNTEAFF	TGCAGTGCCCTAGACGGCGGGCGCGCGACCCTGAACACTGAAGCTTTCTTT
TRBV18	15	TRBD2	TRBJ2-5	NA	CASSAGRAFQETQYF	TGTGCCAGCTCGGCCGGGAGGGCCTTCCAAGAGACCCAGTACTTC
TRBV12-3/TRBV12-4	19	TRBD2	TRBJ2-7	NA	CASSLYSLGTSGRDYEQYF	TGTGCCAGCAGTTTATACTCCCTTGGGACTAGCGGGAGGGACTACGAGCAGTACTTC
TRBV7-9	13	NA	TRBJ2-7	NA	CASSFQGSGEEYF	TGTGCCAGCAGCTTTCAGGGATCCGGGGAAGAGTACTTC
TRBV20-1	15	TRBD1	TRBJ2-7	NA	CSARLVGTGFVEQYF	TGCAGTGCTAGACTGGTCGGGACAGGGTTTGTCGAGCAGTACTTC
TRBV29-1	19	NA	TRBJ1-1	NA	CSVEEILGGAGVRETGAFF	TGCAGCGTTGAAGAAATCTTGGGTGGGGCAGGGGTTCGAGAAACTGGAGCTTTCTTT
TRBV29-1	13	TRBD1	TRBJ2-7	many	CSVTDRGLYEQYF	TGCAGCGTCACGGACAGGGGGCTTTACGAGCAGTACTTC
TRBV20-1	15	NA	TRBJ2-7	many	CSARDLRRDSYEQYF	TGCAGTGCTAGAGATCTGCGGAGGGACTCCTACGAGCAGTACTTC
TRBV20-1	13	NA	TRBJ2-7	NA	CNASEPGRYEQYF	TGCAATGCTAGTGAGCCAGGGCGATACGAGCAGTACTTC
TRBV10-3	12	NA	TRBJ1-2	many	CAISEDGTGYTF	TGTGCCATCAGTGAGGACGGAACTGGCTACACCTTC
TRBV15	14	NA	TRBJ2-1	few	CATSRDPSGNEQFF	TGTGCCACCAGCAGAGACCCCTCCGGCAATGAGCAGTTCTTC
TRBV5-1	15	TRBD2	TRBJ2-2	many	CASSLELADTGELFF	TGCGCCAGCAGCTTGGAACTAGCGGACACCGGGGAGCTGTTTTTT
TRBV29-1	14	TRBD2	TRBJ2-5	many	CSVEGLAPLETQYF	TGCAGCGTTGAAGGACTAGCCCCTTTAGAGACCCAGTACTTC
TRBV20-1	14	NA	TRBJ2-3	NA	CSARLGPFTDTQYF	TGCAGTGCTAGATTGGGCCCCTTCACAGATACGCAGTATTTT
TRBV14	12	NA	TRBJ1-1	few	CASSYGGLGAFF	TGTGCCAGCAGCTACGGGGGACTGGGAGCTTTCTTT
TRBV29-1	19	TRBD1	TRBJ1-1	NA	CSVDEPSRQGDAGATEAFF	TGCAGCGTTGATGAACCCTCCCGACAGGGTGACGCCGGCGCCACTGAAGCTTTCTTT
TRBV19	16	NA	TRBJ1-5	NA	CASSIATSLLHQPQHF	TGTGCCAGTAGTATAGCCACAAGCCTCTTGCATCAGCCCCAGCATTTT
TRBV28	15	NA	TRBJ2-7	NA	CASTTYRRPSYEQYF	TGTGCCAGCACTACTTACAGGCGCCCTTCCTACGAGCAGTACTTC
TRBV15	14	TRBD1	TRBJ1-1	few	CATSRDRGRTEAFF	TGTGCCACCAGCAGAGACAGGGGGCGGACTGAAGCTTTCTTT
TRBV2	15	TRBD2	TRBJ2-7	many	CASRAGLAGVYEQYF	TGTGCCAGCAGGGCAGGACTAGCGGGAGTCTACGAGCAGTACTTC
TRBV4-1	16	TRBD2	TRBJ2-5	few	CASSQMLAGPQETQYF	TGCGCCAGCAGCCAAATGCTAGCGGGACCCCAAGAGACCCAGTACTTC
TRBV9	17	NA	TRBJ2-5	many	CASSVGRGASLLETQYF	TGTGCCAGCAGCGTAGGGCGGGGAGCGTCATTGTTGGAGACCCAGTACTTC
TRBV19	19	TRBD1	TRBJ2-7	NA	CASSPPNRGLGLSLEEQYF	TGTGCCAGTAGTCCCCCGAACAGGGGCTTGGGTCTTTCACTAGAGGAGCAGTACTTC
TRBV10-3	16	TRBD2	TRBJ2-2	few	CAISAGSSGNTGELFF	TGTGCCATCAGTGCGGGGTCTAGCGGGAACACCGGGGAGCTGTTTTTT
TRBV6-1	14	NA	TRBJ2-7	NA	CASSELRHEGEQYF	TGTGCCAGCAGTGAACTTCGACATGAGGGCGAGCAGTACTTC
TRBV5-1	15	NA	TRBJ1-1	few	CASSFFRQEESGAFF	TGCGCCAGCAGCTTCTTTCGACAGGAAGAAAGTGGAGCTTTCTTT
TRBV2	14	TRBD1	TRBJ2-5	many	CASRLGQAAETQYF	TGTGCCAGCAGGTTAGGACAGGCGGCGGAGACCCAGTACTTC
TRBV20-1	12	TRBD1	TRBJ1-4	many	CSAVGQGEKLFF	TGCAGTGCTGTCGGACAGGGGGAAAAACTGTTTTTT
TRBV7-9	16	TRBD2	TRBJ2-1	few	CASSLGLAGGSNEQFF	TGTGCCAGCAGCCTTGGATTAGCGGGAGGGTCCAATGAGCAGTTCTTC
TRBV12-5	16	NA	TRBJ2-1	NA	CASGLVQGRGRDEQFF	TGTGCTAGTGGTTTGGTACAGGGGAGGGGGCGGGATGAGCAGTTCTTC
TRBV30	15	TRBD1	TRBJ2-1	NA	CAWRLGGQGRNEQFF	TGTGCCTGGAGACTTGGGGGACAGGGGCGGAATGAGCAGTTCTTC
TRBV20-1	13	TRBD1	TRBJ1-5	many	CSVSTGPAQPQHF	TGCAGTGTTTCGACAGGGCCGGCACAGCCCCAGCATTTT
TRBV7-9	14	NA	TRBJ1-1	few	CASSLTAENTEAFF	TGTGCCAGCAGCTTAACGGCCGAGAACACTGAAGCTTTCTTT
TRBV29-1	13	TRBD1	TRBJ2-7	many	CSVGDSPGYEQYF	TGCAGCGTTGGGGACAGTCCTGGCTACGAGCAGTACTTC
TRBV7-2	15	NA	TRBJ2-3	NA	CASSRGPSGADTQYF	TGTGCCAGCAGCAGGGGACCATCCGGCGCAGATACGCAGTATTTT
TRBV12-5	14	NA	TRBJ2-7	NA	CASGPSLGPREQYF	TGTGCTAGTGGCCCATCGTTAGGGCCGCGCGAGCAGTACTTC
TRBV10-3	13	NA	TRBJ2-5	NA	CAISLNKQETQYF	TGTGCCATCAGTCTAAATAAACAAGAGACCCAGTACTTC
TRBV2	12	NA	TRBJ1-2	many	CASSAGGAGYTF	TGTGCCAGCAGTGCGGGGGGTGCTGGCTACACCTTC
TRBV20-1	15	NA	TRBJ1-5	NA	CSAPGLQGIGQPQHF	TGCAGTGCTCCCGGCCTCCAGGGGATCGGTCAGCCCCAGCATTTT
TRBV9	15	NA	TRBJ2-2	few	CASSVAEQKTGELFF	TGTGCCAGCAGCGTAGCTGAACAGAAAACCGGGGAGCTGTTTTTT
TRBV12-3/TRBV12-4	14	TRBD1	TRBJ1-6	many	CASSRHRGNSPLHF	TGTGCCAGCAGTAGACACAGGGGTAATTCACCCCTCCACTTT
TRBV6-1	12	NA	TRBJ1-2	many	CASREGSYGYTF	TGTGCCAGCAGAGAGGGAAGCTATGGCTACACCTTC
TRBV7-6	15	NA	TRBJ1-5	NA	CASSPGPNSNQPQHF	TGTGCCAGCAGCCCGGGACCTAATAGCAATCAGCCCCAGCATTTT
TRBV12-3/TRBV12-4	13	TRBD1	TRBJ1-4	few	CASRDRLNEKLFF	TGTGCCAGCAGGGACAGGCTGAATGAAAAACTGTTTTTT
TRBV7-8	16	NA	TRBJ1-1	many	CASSLTIRNGGTEAFF	TGTGCCAGCAGCCTAACAATTAGGAACGGCGGAACTGAAGCTTTCTTT